The 17 T cell receptor beta chains presented below share a single source sample, sequenced in a study of blood T cell repertoires in COVID-19. Clones were sequenced by immunoSEQ multiplex PCR, and TCRdb holds only the in-frame ones, with some missing. The table records about 160,000 clones, less than 85% of them present only once. The sequenced sample was peripheral blood. Source of these receptors: a woman between 40 and 50 years old with COVID-19, enrolled during active disease.

The rearrangement links TRBV27 to TRBJ1-1; maybe TRBD1 (5 bases). This CDR3 has 14 amino acids. Germline CDR1 is MNHEY and CDR2 is SMNVEV (reference sequence). With 5 bases removed from V and 7 bases from J, the gap between germline ends came to 17 bases. CDR3 sequence (DNA): TGTGCCAGCAGTGGATCCCGGGGGTTTGGTGAAGCTTTCTTT. Protein sequence: CASSGSRGFGEAFF.

This sequence joins TRBV18 and TRBJ2-1; TRBD2 matches 16 bases. V was pared by 0 bases and J by 9 bases, with 5 bases of the junction left unmatched. The CDR3 length is 17 residues. Germline CDR1 and CDR2: KGHSH and LQKENI. CDR3 protein: CASSPPGLAGGYGEQFF. The CDR3 DNA sequence: TGTGCCAGCTCACCACCGGGACTAGCGGGAGGGTACGGTGAGCAGTTCTTC.

This chain links TRBV5-1 with TRBJ2-1; the match to TRBD2 covers 11 bases. The CDR3 extends over 14 amino acids. Germline values: CDR1 SGHRS, CDR2 YFSETQ. V gave up 7 bases and J gave up 16 bases; unmatched junction bases: 16. CDR3: CASHEGTSGATGFF. CDR3 coding DNA: TGCGCCAGCCACGAAGGGACTAGCGGAGCGACTGGATTCTTC.

The chain carries TRBV6-2 or TRBV6-3 and TRBJ2-7; D is possibly TRBD1 (5 bases). The CDR3 runs 12 residues. V lost 4 bases to trimming and J lost 4 bases, with 8 bases between them. CDR1 is MNHEY, CDR2 SVGEGT, per germline. CDR3 amino acids: CASSFAGYEQYF. CDR3 in DNA: TGTGCCAGCAGTTTCGCAGGGTACGAGCAGTACTTC.

V and J are TRBV10-2 and TRBJ2-7, with 10 bases lining up with TRBD2. This CDR3 comprises 13 residues. Per germline, CDR1 WSHSY and CDR2 SAAADI. V trimming: 6 bases; J trimming: 6 bases; junction bases outside the gene matches: 5. The CDR3 DNA reads as TGCGCCAGCAGCCTAGCGGGGGAAGCCGAGCAGTACGTC. Residues: CASSLAGEAEQYV.

This chain joins TRBV9 and TRBJ2-1; 9 nucleotides line up with TRBD1. The CDR3 consists of 15 residues. Germline V gives CDR1 SGDLS, CDR2 YYNGEE. The V gene end was trimmed by 4 bases and the J gene end by 9 bases; junction bases not matched to a gene: 11. CDR3 sequence: CASSFRKDRGGEQFF. For the CDR3, the DNA is TGTGCCAGCAGCTTTCGAAAGGACAGGGGAGGTGAGCAGTTCTTC.

V is TRBV14 and J is TRBJ2-1; 11 bases match TRBD2. After removal of 4 bases from V and 6 bases from J, the junction contained 11 bases not matched to a gene. The CDR3 is made up of 17 amino acids. Germline-derived CDR1 and CDR2 are SGHDN and FVKESK. CDR3 protein: CASSPGVLAGGPNEQFF. In DNA form, the CDR3 reads TGTGCCAGCAGCCCAGGGGTTCTAGCGGGGGGTCCCAATGAGCAGTTCTTC.

V is TRBV7-8 and J is TRBJ2-7, with 10 bases aligning to TRBD2. The CDR3 sequence is 15 residues long. The junction had 4 bases not matched to a gene; V was cut back by 0 bases and J by 5 bases. Germline loops: CDR1 SGHVS, CDR2 FQNEAQ. The CDR3, as DNA: TGTGCCAGCAGCTTAGCGGTCCTAGCGGGAGACGAGCAGTACTTC. Encoded protein: CASSLAVLAGDEQYF.

The genes are TRBV3-1 (or the pseudogene TRBV3-2) and TRBJ1-1; D is possibly TRBD1 (6 bases). CDR1 is LGHDT and CDR2 is YNNKEL in the germline V gene (reference sequence). Trimming pared 1 base from V and 0 bases from J, leaving 12 bases between. This CDR3 has 16 residues. In nucleotides, the CDR3 is TGTGCCAGCAGCCAAGGTTCCAGGACAGTGAACACTGAAGCTTTCTTT. Translating it yields CASSQGSRTVNTEAFF.

This clone was seen a single time. The gene calls are TRBV6-6 and TRBJ2-2; 8 nucleotides align to TRBD1. Germline loops: CDR1 MNHNY, CDR2 SVGAGI (reference sequence). V lost 7 bases and J lost 6; bases outside the gene matches: 7. This CDR3 is 14 amino acids long. The CDR3 nucleotides read TGTGCCAGCAACGACAGGGGATACGCCGGGGAGCTGTTTTTT. Translation gives CASNDRGYAGELFF.

The rearrangement joins TRBV19 to TRBJ1-1; TRBD1 is a possible D gene (5 bases). The CDR3 loop spans 14 amino acids. V was cut by 5 bases and J by 6 bases, with 16 bases left in between. The germline CDR1 and CDR2 sequences are LNHDA and SQIVND (reference sequence). CDR3 residues: CASSPQGLSAEAFF. The CDR3 nucleotides are TGTGCCAGTAGTCCCCAGGGTCTTTCCGCTGAAGCTTTCTTT.

The chain joins TRBV30 to TRBJ2-1; D call uncertain. Germline values: CDR1 GTSNPN, CDR2 SVGIG (reference sequence). The V end was cut by 3 bases, the J end by 1 base, with 7 bases between. CDR3 length: 13 amino acids. CDR3 nucleotides: TGTGCCTGGAGGTCTAGGTCCTACAATGAGCAGTTCTTC. This sequence encodes CAWRSRSYNEQFF.

The V and J genes are TRBV2 and TRBJ2-5, with 7 bases fitting TRBD1. Losses at the gene ends were 2 bases for V and 3 bases for J; bases not matched to a gene: 6. The CDR3 has 15 residues. CDR1 SNHLY and CDR2 FYNNEI come from the germline V gene. CDR3: CASSETGTAKETQYF. Here the CDR3 DNA reads TGTGCCAGCAGTGAAACCGGGACAGCTAAAGAGACCCAGTACTTC. Looking up the rest from reference TRBV2 and TRBJ2-5 gives the full variable domain: EPEVTQTPSHQVTQMGQEVILRCVPISNHLYFYWYRQILGQKVEFLVSFYNNEISEKSEIFDDQFSVERPDGSNFTLKIRSTKLEDSAMYFCASSETGTAKETQYFGPGTRLLVL.

The rearrangement joins TRBV19 to TRBJ2-5; D perhaps matches TRBD1 (7 bases). CDR1 and CDR2 from the germline V gene are LNHDA and SQIVND (reference sequence). Between the trimmed V and J ends, which lost 5 bases and 2 bases, there was a span of 12 bases. The CDR3 sequence is 14 residues long. CDR3 amino acids: CASSGGGQQETQYF. In DNA form, the CDR3 reads TGTGCCAGTAGTGGAGGGGGCCAACAAGAGACCCAGTACTTC.

This clone was detected once. This CDR3 reads CASSVVPSGEGHYGYTF. The CDR3 nucleotides read TGTGCCAGCAGCGTTGTGCCCTCGGGAGAGGGACACTATGGCTACACCTTC. The chain links TRBV21-1 to TRBJ1-2. TRBV21-1 is given as a pseudogene. The CDR3 has 17 amino acids.

The chain employs TRBV7-3 and TRBJ2-3, with TRBD2 identical over 7 bases. Trimming at V came to 3 bases and at J to 1 base, leaving 7 bases not matched to a gene. The CDR3 length is 16 residues. CDR1 is SGHTA, CDR2 FQGTGA, per germline. CDR3 sequence: CASSLVGAGRTDTQYF. CDR3 DNA: TGTGCCAGCAGCTTGGTGGGAGCGGGACGCACAGATACGCAGTATTTT.

The rearrangement links TRBV24-1 to TRBJ2-1, with 7 bases fitting TRBD2. With V trimmed by 8 bases and J by 9 bases, 9 bases remained unmatched. This CDR3 comprises 13 residues. Germline CDR1 KGHDR, CDR2 SFDVKD. This CDR3 reads CATTSGTVGEQFF. CDR3 in DNA: TGTGCCACCACGAGCGGGACTGTCGGTGAGCAGTTCTTC.